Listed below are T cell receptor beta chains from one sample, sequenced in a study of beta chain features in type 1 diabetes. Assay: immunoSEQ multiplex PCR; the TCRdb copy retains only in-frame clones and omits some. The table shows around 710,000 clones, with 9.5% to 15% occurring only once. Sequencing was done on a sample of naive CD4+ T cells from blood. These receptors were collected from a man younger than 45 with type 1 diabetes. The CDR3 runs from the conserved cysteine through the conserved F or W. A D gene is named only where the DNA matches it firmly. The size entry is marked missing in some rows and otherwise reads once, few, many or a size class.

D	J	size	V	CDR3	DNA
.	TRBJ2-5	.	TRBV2	CASSSDFAGETQYF	TGTGCCAGCAGTTCGGACTTTGCCGGAGAGACCCAGTACTTC
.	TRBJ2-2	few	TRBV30	CAWSLGSHTGELFF	TGTGCCTGGAGTCTTGGGTCGCACACCGGGGAGCTGTTTTTT
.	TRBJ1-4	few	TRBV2	CASSAEIGEKLFF	TGTGCCAGCAGTGCGGAAATCGGGGAAAAACTGTTTTTT
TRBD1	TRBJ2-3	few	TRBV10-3	CAIRGQGVRFGDTDTQYF	TGTGCCATCCGAGGACAGGGGGTCCGGTTTGGGGACACAGATACGCAGTATTTT
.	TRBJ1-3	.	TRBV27	CASSAKFSGNTIYF	TGTGCCAGCAGTGCAAAGTTCTCTGGAAACACCATATATTTT
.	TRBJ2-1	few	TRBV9	CASSTGTPNEQFF	TGTGCCAGCAGCACCGGGACTCCCAATGAGCAGTTCTTC
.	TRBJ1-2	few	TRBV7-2	CASSLEAKPNGYTF	TGTGCCAGCAGCTTAGAGGCTAAGCCGAATGGCTACACCTTC
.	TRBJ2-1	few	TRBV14	CASSPLDPYNEQFF	TGTGCCAGCAGCCCCTTAGACCCATACAATGAGCAGTTCTTC
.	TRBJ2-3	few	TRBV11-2	CASSLDPTRTDTQYF	TGTGCCAGCAGCTTAGATCCGACTCGCACAGATACGCAGTATTTT
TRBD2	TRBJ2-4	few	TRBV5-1	CASSQGTSGNIQYF	TGCGCCAGCAGCCAAGGGACTAGCGGAAACATTCAGTACTTC
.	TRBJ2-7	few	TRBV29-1	CSAQGGGPSYEQYF	TGCAGTGCCCAGGGAGGGGGGCCCTCCTACGAGCAGTACTTC
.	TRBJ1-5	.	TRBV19	CASSTLQGYQPQHF	TGTGCCAGTAGTACCCTGCAGGGATATCAGCCCCAGCATTTT
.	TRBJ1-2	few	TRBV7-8	CASSPPGPGALRGYTF	TGTGCCAGCAGCCCCCCTGGTCCGGGGGCGCTTAGGGGCTACACCTTC
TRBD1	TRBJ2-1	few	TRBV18	CASSPVPGQFHNEQFF	TGTGCCAGCTCACCTGTACCGGGACAGTTTCACAATGAGCAGTTCTTC
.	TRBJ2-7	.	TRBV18	CASSPPSYSYEQYF	TGTGCCAGCTCACCCCCCAGCTACTCCTACGAGCAGTACTTC
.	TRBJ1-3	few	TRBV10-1	CASSEGSYSGNTIYF	TGCGCCAGCAGCGAAGGGAGTTACTCTGGAAACACCATATATTTT
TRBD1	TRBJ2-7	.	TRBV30	CAWKGQARYEQYF	TGTGCCTGGAAAGGACAGGCCCGCTACGAGCAGTACTTC
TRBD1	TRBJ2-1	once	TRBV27	CASSASTGSSYNEQFF	TGTGCCAGCAGTGCCTCGACAGGGAGCTCCTACAATGAGCAGTTCTTC